This TCR beta chain derives from a study of T-cell memory formation after mild COVID-19. Study-level results: Some clones that responded turned up in pre-infection memory, which suggests that cross-reactive memory joined in.

Trimming took off 3 bases at V and 5 bases at J, with 20 bases between the two ends. Germline CDR1 reads SGHRS; CDR2 reads YFSETQ. This CDR3 has 16 amino acids. From 5'RACE with constant-segment primers came TCR alpha and TCR beta cDNA libraries that carried sample barcodes and UMIs. TCRdb called the 5' RACE reads again in MiXCR, with one record for every CDR3 protein. Of roughly 250,000 distinct CDR3 sequences in the sample, 16% are singletons; the top ten hold under 25%. This clonotype was counted only a few times. The antigen is unknown. The genes are TRBV5-1 and TRBJ1-2; a possible D gene is TRBD1 (5 bases). The TCR sequence derives from a man between 18 and 35 years old who had mild COVID-19 (a few samples of this study predate the infection). Cell type and time point are not known. Sequenced sample: PBMCs or a T cell subset sorted from them (not recorded which). This chain's CDR3 is CASSWGSVEVEYGYTF. The CDR3 coding sequence is TGCGCCAGCAGCTGGGGGTCCGTGGAGGTCGAGTATGGCTACACCTTC.